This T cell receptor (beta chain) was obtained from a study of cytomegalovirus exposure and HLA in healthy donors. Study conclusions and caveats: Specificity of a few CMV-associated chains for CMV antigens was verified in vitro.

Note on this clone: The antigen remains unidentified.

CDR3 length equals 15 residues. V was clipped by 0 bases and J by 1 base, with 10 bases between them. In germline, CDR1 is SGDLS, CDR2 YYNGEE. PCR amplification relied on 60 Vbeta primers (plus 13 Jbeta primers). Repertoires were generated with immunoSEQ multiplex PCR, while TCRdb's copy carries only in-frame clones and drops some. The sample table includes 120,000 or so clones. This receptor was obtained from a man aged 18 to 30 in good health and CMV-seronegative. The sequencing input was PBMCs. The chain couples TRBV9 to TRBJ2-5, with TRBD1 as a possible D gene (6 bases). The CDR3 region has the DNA TGTGCCAGCAGCGTAGAGGACAGAGTCCAAGAGACCCAGTACTTC. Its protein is CASSVEDRVQETQYF. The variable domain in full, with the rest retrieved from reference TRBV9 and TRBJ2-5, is DSGVTQTPKHLITATGQRVTLRCSPRSGDLSVYWYQQSLDQGLQFLIQYYNGEERAKGNILERFSAQQFPDLHSELNLSSLELGDSALYFCASSVEDRVQETQYFGPGTRLLVL.